The source of this TCR beta chain is a study of blood T cell repertoires in COVID-19. Study-level background: Material from acute and convalescent COVID-19 was sourced from the United States, Italy and Spain. The analysed material was cDNA or gDNA that came from T cells, B-cell-depleted T cells, or PBMCs.

There are 19 residues in the CDR3. Germline lookup yields CDR1 SEHNR and CDR2 FQNEAQ (reference sequence). V was cut by 0 bases and J by 0 bases, with 20 bases left in between. Only in-frame clones appear in the TCRdb table, and some are missing; sequencing was by immunoSEQ multiplex PCR. This sample yields some 150,000 clones, of which roughly 80% are seen a single time; roughly 4.4% belongs to the top ten. Sequencing input: peripheral blood. This chain joins TRBV7-9 and TRBJ2-5; the D is unclear. This TCR was recovered from a human donor in a cohort sampled during active COVID-19. The CDR3: CASSLATAISPLYQETQYF. CDR3 coding DNA: TGTGCCAGCAGCTTAGCGACTGCAATTTCCCCGCTATACCAAGAGACCCAGTACTTC.